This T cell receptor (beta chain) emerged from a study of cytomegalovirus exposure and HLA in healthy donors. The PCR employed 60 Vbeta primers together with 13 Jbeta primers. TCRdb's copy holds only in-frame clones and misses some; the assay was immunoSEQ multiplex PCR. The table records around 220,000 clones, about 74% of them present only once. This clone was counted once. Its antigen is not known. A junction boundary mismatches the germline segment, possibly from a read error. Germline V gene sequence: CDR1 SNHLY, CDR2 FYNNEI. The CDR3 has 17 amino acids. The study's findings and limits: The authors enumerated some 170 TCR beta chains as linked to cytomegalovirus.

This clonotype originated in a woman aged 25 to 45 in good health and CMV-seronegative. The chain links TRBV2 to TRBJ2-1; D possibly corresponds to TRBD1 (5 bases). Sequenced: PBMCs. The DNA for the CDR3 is TGTGACAGCAGTCCGACAGCAGGAGAGCCCTCCTACAATGAGCAGTTCTTC. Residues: CDSSPTAGEPSYNEQFF.